This is a list of T cell receptor beta chains from one sample in a study of blood T cells in healthy people across ages. TCRdb re-derived calls from the 5' RACE reads in MiXCR, one entry per CDR3 protein. The sample lists about 630,000 distinct CDR3 sequences, 20% to 25% seen once, with 3.5% to 4% in the top ten. The sequenced sample was blood. The receptors stem from a man in his 70s in good health. CDR3s include the opening cysteine and the closing phenylalanine or tryptophan. D genes are given only for firm matches. Where a row states a size, it is once, few, many or the class of an expanded clone; other rows omit it.

V gene	clone size	J gene	D gene	CDR3 DNA	CDR3 protein
TRBV6-2/TRBV6-3	NA	TRBJ1-4	NA	TGTGCCAGCAGTTACGGGAGAAAGAATGAAAAACTGTTTTTT	CASSYGRKNEKLFF
TRBV27	NA	TRBJ2-1	NA	TGTGCCAGCAGTCCGTATAGCGGTCACAATGAGCAGTTCTTC	CASSPYSGHNEQFF
TRBV18	NA	TRBJ2-3	NA	TGTGCCAGCTCAGGATCCGGCGCCGTCTTCACAGATACGCAGTATTTT	CASSGSGAVFTDTQYF
TRBV5-6	many	TRBJ2-5	NA	TGTGCCAGCAGCTTGGACTCAAGGCGAGAGACCCAGTACTTC	CASSLDSRRETQYF
TRBV9	NA	TRBJ2-4	TRBD1	TGTGCCAGCAGCGTAGTCCGTCGAGGGGGCGAGGGAGTCGCCAAAAACATTCAGTACTTC	CASSVVRRGGEGVAKNIQYF
TRBV15	NA	TRBJ2-1	NA	TGTGCCACCAGCGGTGGGTCCCGGCGTGAGCAGTTCTTC	CATSGGSRREQFF
TRBV29-1	NA	TRBJ1-1	NA	TGCAGCGTTGATCGGTTTCAATCCTCCTTGGGCACTGAAGCTTTCTTT	CSVDRFQSSLGTEAFF
TRBV28	few	TRBJ2-1	TRBD2	TGTGCCAGCAGTCCATCTAGCGGGAGAGGGTCCTACAATGAGCAGTTCTTC	CASSPSSGRGSYNEQFF
TRBV5-1	NA	TRBJ2-1	TRBD1	TGCGCCAGCAGCTTGGCACAGGGGCCGTACAATGAGCAGTTCTTC	CASSLAQGPYNEQFF
TRBV6-2/TRBV6-3	NA	TRBJ2-5	TRBD1	TGTGCCAGCACCGACACCGGGACAGGGGGAGAGACCCAGTACTTC	CASTDTGTGGETQYF
TRBV20-1	few	TRBJ1-4	TRBD1	TGCAGTGCTAGTATCCAGGGGGCAATCGAAAAACTGTTTTTT	CSASIQGAIEKLFF
TRBV10-3	NA	TRBJ2-1	NA	TGTGCCATCACCGACCTTACTAGCCCCCGCGATGAGCAGTTCTTC	CAITDLTSPRDEQFF
TRBV5-1	NA	TRBJ2-1	TRBD2	TGCGCCAGCAGCTTGGCGGCTAGCGGGAGAACATCTGAGCAGTTCTTC	CASSLAASGRTSEQFF
TRBV10-1	NA	TRBJ2-1	TRBD2	TGCGCCAGCAGTGAGTCAGGCGGGAGGGCCCCCGACAATGAGCAGTTCTTC	CASSESGGRAPDNEQFF
TRBV12-3/TRBV12-4	once	TRBJ2-3	NA	TGTGCCAGCAGTTTTAGGGCTGTGAGAGCAGATACGCAGTATTTT	CASSFRAVRADTQYF
TRBV4-1	many	TRBJ2-1	NA	TGCGCCAGCAGCCAAGATAGAGATGAGCAGTTCTTC	CASSQDRDEQFF
TRBV12-3/TRBV12-4	NA	TRBJ1-1	NA	TGTGCCAGCAGTCAATGGTGGGGGGACACTGAAGCTTTCTTT	CASSQWWGDTEAFF
TRBV4-3	few	TRBJ2-7	NA	TGCGCCAGCAGCCAAGATACAGGAACCTACGAGCAGTACTTC	CASSQDTGTYEQYF
TRBV12-3/TRBV12-4	NA	TRBJ1-2	TRBD1	TGTGCCAGCAGGTTGGGACAGATAGATAACTATGGCTACACCTTC	CASRLGQIDNYGYTF
TRBV5-1	NA	TRBJ2-2	TRBD1	TGCGCCAGCAGCGAAGGACAGGGCGTCCCCGGGGAGCTGTTTTTT	CASSEGQGVPGELFF
TRBV4-1	few	TRBJ2-3	NA	TGCGCCAGCAGCCAAGGGGGGCGGGAGTTTGGCACAGATACGCAGTATTTT	CASSQGGREFGTDTQYF
TRBV20-1	few	TRBJ2-1	NA	TGCAGTGCTAGAGATTCTAGAGCTAGCGAGCAGTTCTTC	CSARDSRASEQFF
TRBV20-1	NA	TRBJ1-2	TRBD1	TGCAGTGCTAGAGATCCCCGCGCGACAGGGAGTAGTGGCTACACCTTC	CSARDPRATGSSGYTF
TRBV7-9	NA	TRBJ1-4	NA	TGTGCCAGCAGCTTAGCGCGGAGGACAACTAATGAAAAACTGTTTTTT	CASSLARRTTNEKLFF
TRBV3-1	few	TRBJ1-4	TRBD1	TGTGCCAGCAGCCAAGATCTGGGCAGGGGGCCAGAAAAACTGTTTTTT	CASSQDLGRGPEKLFF
TRBV3-1	few	TRBJ1-4	TRBD1	TGTGCCAGCAGCCAACGGGGACAGCAGGAAAAACTGTTTTTT	CASSQRGQQEKLFF
TRBV5-1	NA	TRBJ2-1	NA	TGCGTCAGCAGCTTCAGTGGGTCTAATGAGCAGTTCTTC	CVSSFSGSNEQFF
TRBV7-8	few	TRBJ2-1	TRBD2	TGTGCCAGCAGCTTATTAGCGGGAGAATATGAGCAGTTCTTC	CASSLLAGEYEQFF
TRBV5-4	few	TRBJ2-1	TRBD2	TGTGCCAGCAGCTTCGGTAGCGGGAGAAACGATGAGCAGTTCTTC	CASSFGSGRNDEQFF
TRBV5-1	NA	TRBJ2-7	NA	TGCGCCAGCAGCGTAACCAACGCCCAGAGCTCCTACGAGCAGTACTTC	CASSVTNAQSSYEQYF
TRBV6-4	few	TRBJ2-1	NA	TGTGCCAGCAGCCTTGGGGGGATTTGGGTCAATGAGCAGTTCTTC	CASSLGGIWVNEQFF
TRBV5-5	few	TRBJ2-5	TRBD1	TGTGCCAGCAGCTTGGTGGGACAGCTGGGGGAGACCCAGTACTTC	CASSLVGQLGETQYF
TRBV3-1	NA	TRBJ1-3	NA	TGTGCCAGCAGCCAAACGATGGGAAACACCATATATTTT	CASSQTMGNTIYF
TRBV7-2	few	TRBJ2-5	TRBD2	TGTGCCAGCAGCCGGCAGGTGACTAGCGGGAGGCAAGAGACCCAGTACTTC	CASSRQVTSGRQETQYF
TRBV5-5	few	TRBJ1-4	NA	TGTGCCAGCAGCTTGGAACCTGGGGGGAATGAAAAACTGTTTTTT	CASSLEPGGNEKLFF
TRBV11-1	NA	TRBJ2-1	TRBD2	TGTGCCAGCCTTCCAGGAATAGGTCCAGCGGGAGTTTACAATGAGCAGTTCTTC	CASLPGIGPAGVYNEQFF
TRBV10-1	NA	TRBJ2-3	TRBD2	TGCGCCACCCGTAGCGGGCCTCAGGGTACGCAGTATTTT	CATRSGPQGTQYF
TRBV29-1	few	TRBJ2-1	TRBD2	TGCAGCTCCCTAGCGGGCATAGCCTACAATGAGCAGTTCTTC	CSSLAGIAYNEQFF
TRBV24-1	NA	TRBJ2-3	TRBD2	TGTGCCACCAGTGACCCCACTAGCGGGATTACAGATACGCAGTATTTT	CATSDPTSGITDTQYF
TRBV13	NA	TRBJ2-1	TRBD2	TGTGCCAGCGCGATCAATTCGCGGGAGGGCCTTGAGCAGTTCTTC	CASAINSREGLEQFF
TRBV2	NA	TRBJ1-3	NA	TGTGCCAGCACCCGGGAAGAGCAGAGCTCTGGAAACACCATATATTTT	CASTREEQSSGNTIYF
TRBV7-2	many	TRBJ2-1	NA	TGTGCCAGCAGCCCCATGAGAGGCTCCTACAATGAGCAGTTCTTC	CASSPMRGSYNEQFF